The source of this T cell receptor beta chain is a study of OX40 agonist ivuxolimab in advanced cancers. The repertoire was sequenced with immunoSEQ multiplex PCR; TCRdb's copy has only in-frame clones and lacks some. The table shows tens of thousands of clones, with around four fifths occurring only once. V dropped 6 bases and J dropped 4 bases, with 18 bases sitting between them. Germline V lookup: CDR1 KGHSH, CDR2 LQKENI. This CDR3 comprises 15 residues. The TCR was taken from an adult with an advanced solid tumor such as melanoma, head and neck, liver or kidney cancer. The genes are TRBV18 and TRBJ1-2; no clear D gene. Material: CD4+ or CD8+ T cells sorted from blood, obtained in a trial of the OX40 agonist ivuxolimab. The CDR3 region has the DNA TGTGCCAGCTCGACGCCCCCAGACCGAAGCTATGGCTACACCTTC. It yields the protein CASSTPPDRSYGYTF.